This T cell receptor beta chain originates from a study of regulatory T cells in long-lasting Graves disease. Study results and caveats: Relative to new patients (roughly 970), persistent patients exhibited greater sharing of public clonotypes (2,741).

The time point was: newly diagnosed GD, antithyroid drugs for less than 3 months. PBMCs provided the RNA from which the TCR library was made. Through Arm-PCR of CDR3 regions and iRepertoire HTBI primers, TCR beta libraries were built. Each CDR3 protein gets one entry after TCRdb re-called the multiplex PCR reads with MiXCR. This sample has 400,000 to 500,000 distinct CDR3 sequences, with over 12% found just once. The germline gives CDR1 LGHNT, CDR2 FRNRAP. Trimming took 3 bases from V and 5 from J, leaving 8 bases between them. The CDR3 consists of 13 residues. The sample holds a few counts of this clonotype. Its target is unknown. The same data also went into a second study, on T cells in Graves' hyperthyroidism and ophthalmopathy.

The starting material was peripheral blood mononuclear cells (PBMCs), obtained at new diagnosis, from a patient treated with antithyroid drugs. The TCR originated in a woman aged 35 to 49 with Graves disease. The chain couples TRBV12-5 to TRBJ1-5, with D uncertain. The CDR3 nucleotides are TGTGCTAGTGGTTTCTCCACTGATCAGCCCCAGCATTTT. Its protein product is CASGFSTDQPQHF.